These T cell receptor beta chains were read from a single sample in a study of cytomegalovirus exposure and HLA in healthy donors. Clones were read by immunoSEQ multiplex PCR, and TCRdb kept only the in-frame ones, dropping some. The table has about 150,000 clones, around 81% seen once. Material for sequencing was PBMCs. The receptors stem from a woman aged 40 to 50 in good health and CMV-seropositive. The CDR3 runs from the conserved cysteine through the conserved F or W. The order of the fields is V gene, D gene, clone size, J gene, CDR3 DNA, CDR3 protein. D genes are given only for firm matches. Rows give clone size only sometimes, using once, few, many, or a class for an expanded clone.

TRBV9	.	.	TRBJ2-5	TGTGCCAGCAGCGCAAGGATCGGGGATGGGGAGACCCAGTACTTC	CASSARIGDGETQYF
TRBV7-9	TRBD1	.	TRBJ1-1	TGTGCCAGCAGCGGACAGGGGGCCCCCACTGAAGCTTTCTTT	CASSGQGAPTEAFF
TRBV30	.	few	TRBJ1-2	TGTGCCTGGAGTAATCTCCTTGGCTACACCTTC	CAWSNLLGYTF
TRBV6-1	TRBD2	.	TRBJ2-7	TGTGCCAGCGGGGGGGTAGCGGGAGGGCCGGGGGAGCAGTACTTC	CASGGVAGGPGEQYF
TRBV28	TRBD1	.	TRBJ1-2	TGTGCCAGCAGGGCGGGACAGGTGTTTGGCTACACCTTC	CASRAGQVFGYTF
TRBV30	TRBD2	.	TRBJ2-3	TGTGCCTGGAGTAGCGGGAGGGGGACAGATACGCAGTATTTT	CAWSSGRGTDTQYF
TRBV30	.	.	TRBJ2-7	TGTGCCTGGAGTCCCGGAGGGCCAAACGAGCAGTACTTC	CAWSPGGPNEQYF
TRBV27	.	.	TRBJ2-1	TGTGCCAGCAGTCCCGTTAACTTCCTCTCCTACAATGAGCAGTTCTTC	CASSPVNFLSYNEQFF
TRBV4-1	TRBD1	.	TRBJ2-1	TGCGCCAGCAGCCACATCGCGGACAGGTCGCTGTTCTTC	CASSHIADRSLFF
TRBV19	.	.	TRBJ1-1	TGTGCCAGTAGTCCTCGGGTCGGGAGGGGCACTGAAGCTTTCTTT	CASSPRVGRGTEAFF
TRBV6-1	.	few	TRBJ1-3	TGTGCCAGCAGTGTCGACTGGGGCTCGGGTGGAAACACCATATATTTT	CASSVDWGSGGNTIYF
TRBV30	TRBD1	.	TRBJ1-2	TGTGCCTGGAGTTCCGGGACAGGGGTTGGCTACACCTTC	CAWSSGTGVGYTF
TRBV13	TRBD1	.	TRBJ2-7	TGTGCCAGCAGCCGAGGACCGGGACAGGGGAACTCCTACGAGCAGTACTTC	CASSRGPGQGNSYEQYF
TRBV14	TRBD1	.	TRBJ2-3	TGTGCCAGCAGCCCACGACCGGGACAGGGGGCTGCAGATACGCAGTATTTT	CASSPRPGQGAADTQYF
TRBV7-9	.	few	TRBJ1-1	TGTGCCAGCAGCCGGGCGGGGGACACTGAAGCTTTCTTT	CASSRAGDTEAFF
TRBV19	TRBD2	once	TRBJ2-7	TGTGCCAGTAGTAAACCCGGGACTAGTGGTGGGTACGAGCAGTACTTC	CASSKPGTSGGYEQYF
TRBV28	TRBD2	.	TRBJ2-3	TGTGCCAGCAGTTTACCTAGCGGGAGGATGGATACGCAGTATTTT	CASSLPSGRMDTQYF
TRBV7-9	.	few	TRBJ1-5	TGTGCCAGCAGCCGATGGGTAGGGGATAGCAATCAGCCCCAGCATTTT	CASSRWVGDSNQPQHF
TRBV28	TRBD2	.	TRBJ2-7	TGTGCCAGCCGCCGCGTGACTAGCGGGAGTTTGGCATCTCATTCCGAGCAGTACTTC	CASRRVTSGSLASHSEQYF
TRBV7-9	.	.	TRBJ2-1	TGTGCCAGCGGGAAACGGGGACTGGGTAGCGGTGGTGAGCAGTTCTTC	CASGKRGLGSGGEQFF
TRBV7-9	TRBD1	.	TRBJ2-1	TGTGCCAGCAGCCACGGACAGGGATTATACAATGAGCAGTTCTTC	CASSHGQGLYNEQFF
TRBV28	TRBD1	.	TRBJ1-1	TGTGCCGCAGGAGGACAGGGGGCGCGAACTGAAGCTTTCTTT	CAAGGQGARTEAFF
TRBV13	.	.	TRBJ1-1	TGTGCCAGCAGCAGAGATCAGGGAAGCACTGAAGCTTTCTTT	CASSRDQGSTEAFF
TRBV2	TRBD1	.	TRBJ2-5	TGTGCCAGCAGCCCGATACAGGGGCGCGCGGCCCAGTACTTC	CASSPIQGRAAQYF
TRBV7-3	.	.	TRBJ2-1	TGTGCCAGCAGCTTGGGACTGACCTACAATGAGCAGTTCTTC	CASSLGLTYNEQFF
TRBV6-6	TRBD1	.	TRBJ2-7	TGTGCCAGCAGCGTTCAGGACAGGGTCTACGAGCAGTACTTC	CASSVQDRVYEQYF
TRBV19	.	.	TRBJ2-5	TGTGCCAGTAGTATTAATTTGGACACTCAAGAGACCCAGTACTTC	CASSINLDTQETQYF
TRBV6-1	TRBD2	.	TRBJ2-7	TGTGCCACCCGAGCGGGAGCGTCCTACGAGCAGTACTTC	CATRAGASYEQYF
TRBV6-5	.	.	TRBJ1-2	TGTGCCAGCAGTTACTCGGAGGAGAGCTATGGCTACACCTTC	CASSYSEESYGYTF
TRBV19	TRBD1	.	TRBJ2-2	TGTGCCAGTAGTACTCAGGGGGCGAACACCGGGGAGCTGTTTTTT	CASSTQGANTGELFF
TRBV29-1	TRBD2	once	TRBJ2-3	TGCAGCGTTACCGGGACTAGCGTGGTAGATACGCAGTATTTT	CSVTGTSVVDTQYF
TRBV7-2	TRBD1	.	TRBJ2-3	TGTGCCAGCAGCCTGGACAGGGCCAGCACAGATACGCAGTATTTT	CASSLDRASTDTQYF
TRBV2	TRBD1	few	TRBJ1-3	TGTGCCAGCAGTTACGAGGGACAGGGCGGAAACACCATATATTTT	CASSYEGQGGNTIYF
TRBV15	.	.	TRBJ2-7	TGTGCCACCAGGCTAAGAGGGTCAGGTGAGCAGTACTTC	CATRLRGSGEQYF
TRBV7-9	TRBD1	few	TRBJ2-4	TGTTCCAGCAGCTCAACGAAGGGGGCACAGTACTTC	CSSSSTKGAQYF
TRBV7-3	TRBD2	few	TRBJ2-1	TGTGCCAGCAGCCAAGCCGGGACTAGCGGGAGGAATGAGCAGTTCTTC	CASSQAGTSGRNEQFF
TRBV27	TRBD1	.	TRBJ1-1	TGTGCCAGCAGTCTTCAGGGGGCCACTGAAGCTTTCTTT	CASSLQGATEAFF
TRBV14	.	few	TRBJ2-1	TGTGCCAGCAGCCAAGATGGTCGGGTGACCCTGCGAAACAATGAGCAGTTCTTC	CASSQDGRVTLRNNEQFF
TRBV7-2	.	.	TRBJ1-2	TGTGCCAGCAGCCCCCGGTGGGGGGGCGGTCCGGATGGCTACACCTTC	CASSPRWGGGPDGYTF
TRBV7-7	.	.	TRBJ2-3	TGTGCTAGCAGCCTTGGGCCTCCCCCAAATACGCAGTATTTT	CASSLGPPPNTQYF
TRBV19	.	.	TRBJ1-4	TGTGCCAGTAGTGCCCGGGAACAGAACCGGGAAAAACTGTTTTTT	CASSAREQNREKLFF
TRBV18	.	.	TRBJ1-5	TGTGCCAGCTCACCACTTGACAGGTCTAGCAATCAGCCCCAGCATTTT	CASSPLDRSSNQPQHF
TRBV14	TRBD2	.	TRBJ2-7	TGTGCCAGCAGCCCCCAGCGAACTAGCGCTGCCTACGAGCAGTACTTC	CASSPQRTSAAYEQYF
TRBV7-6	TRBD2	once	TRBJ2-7	TGTGCCAGCAGCTTATTCGTAGCGGGAGGGCACGACTACGAGCAGTACTTC	CASSLFVAGGHDYEQYF
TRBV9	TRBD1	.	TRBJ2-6	TGTGCCAGCAGCGTAGGTAGGACAGGGTTCTTCCCTGGGGCCAACGTCCTGACTTTC	CASSVGRTGFFPGANVLTF
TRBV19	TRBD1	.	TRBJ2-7	TGTGCCAGTAGCAGGGGCTCGGGACAGGGGTACGAGCAGTACTTC	CASSRGSGQGYEQYF
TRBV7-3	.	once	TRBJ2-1	TGTGCCAGCAGCCCGACACCTACCGATGAGCAGTTCTTC	CASSPTPTDEQFF
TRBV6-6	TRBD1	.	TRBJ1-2	TGTGCCACCAGCCGGGACAGATCTAACTATGGCTACACCTTC	CATSRDRSNYGYTF
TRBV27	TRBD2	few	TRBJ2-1	TGTGCCAGCAGTTACGGACTAGCGGGTGAGCAGTTCTTC	CASSYGLAGEQFF